This TCR beta chain was found in a study of metastatic and nonmetastatic thyroid tumors. Study findings and constraints: Malignant thyroid tumors reportedly had TCR beta diversity that was significantly higher than in benign nodules, in blood and tumor.

Original processing notes: A classifier of distant metastasis in papillary thyroid cancer was built from CDR3 differences (across clinicopathological groups). TCRdb redid the clone calls on the PCR reads using MiXCR. V and J calls and clone size were set by TCRdb, not the authors. This sample has around 15,000 clones, with around 20% found just once. The table lists this clone with many counts. No antigen is known for it. This may be a read error: a much more frequent sequence differs by one nucleotide. Every patient was untreated before thyroid surgery. The origin of this receptor is a female donor with papillary thyroid cancer or a benign thyroid nodule (not recorded which). Some clones in this sample may be carry-over from other donors' samples. The sequenced sample was blood.

The CDR3 sequence is CSAAPAYLYNEQFF. CDR3 coding DNA: TGCAGTGCTGCACCAGCGTACCTTTACAATGAGCAGTTCTTC. J is TRBJ2-1 and V is TRBV20-1; D gene uncertain. The CDR3 is made up of 14 amino acids. With 5 bases removed from V and 4 bases from J, the gap between germline ends came to 15 bases. Germline values: CDR1 DFQATT, CDR2 SNEGSKA (reference sequence).